This is a list of T cell receptor beta chains from one sample in a study of T cells in Graves' hyperthyroidism and ophthalmopathy. TCRdb re-called the multiplex PCR reads with MiXCR, one entry per CDR3 protein. Here the sample spans fewer than 400,000 distinct CDR3 sequences, roughly 17% being singletons. The specimen sequenced was blood. The receptors were sampled from a young man with Graves' hyperthyroidism. Both conserved end residues are part of each CDR3. The order of the fields is V gene, clone size, J gene, D gene, CDR3 DNA, CDR3 protein. A D gene is named only where the DNA matches it firmly. A row's size may be missing; if present it is once, few, many or a size class.

TRBV28	NA	TRBJ2-7	TRBD1	TGTGCCAGCAGGACCGGGACAGGGGGCGCGTGGGAGCAGTACTTC	CASRTGTGGAWEQYF
TRBV5-1	few	TRBJ1-4	TRBD1	TGCGCCAGCAGCTTGGGGGGCCAGGGGGGAAATGAAAAACTGTTTTTT	CASSLGGQGGNEKLFF
TRBV20-1	few	TRBJ2-1	NA	TGCAGTGCTAGAGATCCCAGGGGGGCAGGGTCGTTCTTC	CSARDPRGAGSFF
TRBV4-1	many	TRBJ1-1	NA	TGCGCCAGCAGCCAAGACCCGGGACAAGAAGCTTTCTTT	CASSQDPGQEAFF
TRBV6-1	many	TRBJ2-6	NA	TGTGCCAGCAGTTTGATTTCCAACGTCCTGACTTTC	CASSLISNVLTF
TRBV5-5	few	TRBJ2-2	TRBD2	TGTGCCAGCAGCTTGGGGGTAGCGGGAGCCACCGGGGAGCTGTTTTTT	CASSLGVAGATGELFF
TRBV11-3	many	TRBJ2-4	NA	TGTGCCAGCAGCTTAGCTGGGGAAAACATTCAGTACTTC	CASSLAGENIQYF
TRBV29-1	NA	TRBJ2-7	TRBD2	TGCAGCGCCACTAGCGGGACACGCTCTGGGGAGCAGTACTTC	CSATSGTRSGEQYF
TRBV25-1	few	TRBJ1-2	NA	TGTGCCAGCAGTACTAAAAGACAGCTCTATGGCTACACCTTC	CASSTKRQLYGYTF
TRBV28	many	TRBJ2-1	TRBD1	TGTGCCAGCAGCCTCTGGGACAGGGTCAATGAGCAGTTCTTC	CASSLWDRVNEQFF
TRBV29-1	NA	TRBJ2-5	TRBD2	TGCAGCCTTAGCATCCTAGCGGGAGTGGAGACCCAGTACTTC	CSLSILAGVETQYF
TRBV7-3	once	TRBJ2-7	TRBD2	TGTGCCAGCAGCTTACTAGCGGGAGTGGGGGGGAGCTCCTACGAGCAGTACTTC	CASSLLAGVGGSSYEQYF
TRBV6-1	NA	TRBJ1-5	TRBD1	TGTGCCAGCAGTTCAGGGGGCGAGGGGTATCAGCCCCAGCATTTT	CASSSGGEGYQPQHF
TRBV12-3/TRBV12-4	few	TRBJ2-2	TRBD2	TGTGCCAGCAGTTTAAGCGGGAGGGCCGGCGGGGAGCTGTTTTTT	CASSLSGRAGGELFF
TRBV12-3/TRBV12-4	NA	TRBJ2-3	TRBD2	TGTGCCAGCAGCCCAGCCCATAGCGGGGCTACGGCAGATACGCAGTATTTT	CASSPAHSGATADTQYF
TRBV28	NA	TRBJ2-1	TRBD1	TGTGCCAGCAGCCGGGGGGACAGGGTCTACAATGAGCAGTTCTTC	CASSRGDRVYNEQFF
TRBV27	many	TRBJ2-5	NA	TGTGCCAGCAGTTTAGAGGGGGTAAAGGAGACCCAGTACTTC	CASSLEGVKETQYF
TRBV6-1	few	TRBJ2-1	TRBD2	TGTGCCAGCAGACCAGCGGGGGGTAAGGACAATGAGCAGTTCTTC	CASRPAGGKDNEQFF
TRBV30	NA	TRBJ1-5	NA	TGTGCCTGGAAGGGGGGAAATAGCAATCAGCCCCAGCATTTT	CAWKGGNSNQPQHF
TRBV6-1	NA	TRBJ2-3	TRBD1	TGTGCCAGCAGCAGGGACAGCGGATTCGGAGATACGCAGTATTTT	CASSRDSGFGDTQYF
TRBV7-8	many	TRBJ1-1	NA	TGTGCCAGCAGCTTGGCAGCCTCGAACACTGAAGCTTTCTTT	CASSLAASNTEAFF
TRBV28	many	TRBJ1-6	TRBD1	TGTGCCAGCAGTTCCCCACGGACAGGGAGCTCCTATAATTCACCCCTCCACTTT	CASSSPRTGSSYNSPLHF
TRBV5-1	NA	TRBJ2-1	NA	TGCGCCAGCAGCTTGGTTGGTTGGGAGACCAATGAGCAGTTCTTC	CASSLVGWETNEQFF
TRBV20-1	few	TRBJ1-1	NA	TGCAGTGCTAGAGAGAGCACTGAAGCTTTCTTT	CSARESTEAFF
TRBV12-3/TRBV12-4	many	TRBJ2-5	NA	TGTGCCAGCAGACGCGGGACCGAAGAGACCCAGTACTTC	CASRRGTEETQYF
TRBV20-1	NA	TRBJ1-2	NA	TGCAGTGCAGGGGTGGATGGCTACACCTTC	CSAGVDGYTF